The 3 T cell receptor beta chains below were found in one sample sequenced in a study of blood T cell repertoires in COVID-19. Generated by immunoSEQ multiplex PCR, the TCRdb table keeps only in-frame clones and is missing some. This table has 200,000 to 250,000 clones, 80% to 90% appearing once. The sample taken for sequencing was PBMCs or T cells enriched from blood (not recorded which). All receptors derive from a woman aged 40 to 50 with acute COVID-19.

The CDR3 reads CASSSPRNGNEQFF. CDR3 coding DNA: TGTGCCAGCAGTTCCCCTAGGAACGGGAATGAGCAGTTCTTC. This sequence joins TRBV6-5 and TRBJ2-1; D unresolved. V shed 4 bases and J shed 7 bases, with 14 bases lying between them. Germline CDR1 is MNHEY and CDR2 is SVGAGI. CDR3 length: 14 amino acids.

This chain connects TRBV4-1 to TRBJ2-5, with TRBD1 matching over 8 bases. The V segment lost 0 bases and the J segment 1 base; nucleotides outside the gene matches: 10. This CDR3 has 18 amino acids. Germline lookup yields CDR1 MGHRA and CDR2 YSYEKL. CDR3 residues: CASSQEAKGTGAQETQYF. CDR3 DNA: TGCGCCAGCAGCCAAGAAGCTAAGGGGACAGGCGCCCAAGAGACCCAGTACTTC.

The chain is built from TRBV25-1 and TRBJ1-1; possible D gene TRBD1, 5 bases. Trimming shortened V by 3 bases and J by 10 bases, and 15 bases separated the two germline ends. This CDR3 has 13 amino acids. Germline V gene sequence: CDR1 MGHDK, CDR2 SYGVNS. This CDR3 reads CASSDIVSGPAFF. CDR3 DNA: TGTGCCAGCAGTGACATTGTTTCAGGGCCAGCTTTCTTT.